This T cell receptor beta chain was identified during a study of blood T cell repertoires in COVID-19. The overall study: Donors in the United States, Italy and Spain gave samples during acute or convalescent COVID-19.

The CDR3 spans 18 residues. Germline V lookup: CDR1 LNHDA, CDR2 SQIVND (reference sequence). Deletions cut 1 base from V and 0 bases from J, with 16 bases between. Clones were sequenced by immunoSEQ multiplex PCR, and TCRdb holds only the in-frame ones, with some missing. The data hold more than 90,000 clones, with 70% to 90% observed a single time. Patients of the Seattle cohort, enrolled during active infection, were followed longitudinally. The sequence derives from an older woman with COVID-19, enrolled during active disease. The material sequenced was peripheral blood. The genes are TRBV19 and TRBJ1-5; possibly TRBD1 for D (5 bases). Here the CDR3 DNA reads TGTGCCAGTAGTATAGTCGGAAAGGGGCGGTATAGCAATCAGCCCCAGCATTTT. Protein sequence: CASSIVGKGRYSNQPQHF.